This TCR beta chain stems from a study of blood T cell repertoires in COVID-19. Authors' analysis steps: Estimated nucleated cell counts came from reference gene primer amplification. The table came from immunoSEQ multiplex PCR; TCRdb's copy has only in-frame clones and leaves some out. The DNA was the basis for D and trimming; V, J and clone size are from that table. The sample records roughly 200,000 clones, approximately 80% being singletons. Sequenced: peripheral blood. The sequence came from a human donor in a cohort sampled during active COVID-19.

CDR3 loop: CASSLVGGALAKNIQYF. The CDR3 nucleotides are TGTGCCAGCAGCTTAGTGGGGGGGGCTCTAGCCAAAAACATTCAGTACTTC. The J gene is TRBJ2-4, the V gene TRBV7-2, with D possibly TRBD2 on 7 matching bases. The V end lost 1 base, the J end lost 0 bases, and 13 bases lay between the germline ends. The CDR3 consists of 17 residues. Germline V gene data show CDR1 as SGHTA and CDR2 as FQGNSA.